This passage covers 24 T cell receptor beta chains from one sample sequenced in a study of Ad26.COV2.S vaccination and SARS-CoV-2 variants (dated by TCRdb to about 2021). Library preparation was by the immunoSEQ multiplex PCR assay. The clones in this table, taken by TCRdb from immuneACCESS, are in-frame only. Not every clone is retained; where verified, under half of the shortfall comes from an unresolved V gene, and the cause of the rest is unknown. Recorded for this sample are fewer than 400,000 clones; about 90% of them occurred a single time. The biggest ten clones account for 4.5% to 7% of the sample. The treatment or condition tag for this specimen amounts to: roughly 19 received Ad26.COV2.S at low or high dose, single or two shots; a few received placebo; per-sample allocation not given. For vaccine and placebo recipients, the sequenced repertoires came from samples collected on day 63 after the first injection.

The sample in question was peripheral blood, obtained in a trial of Ad26.COV2.S vaccine versus placebo. These receptors originate from a person aged 18-60 years who received the Ad26.COV2.S COVID-19 vaccine or a placebo.

This chain joins TRBV27 and TRBJ1-6; TRBD1 is a possible D gene (6 bases). CDR3 size: 16 residues. Trimming shortened V by 0 bases and J by 8 bases, and 14 bases separated the two germline ends. Germline lookup yields CDR1 MNHEY and CDR2 SMNVEV (reference sequence). CDR3 in DNA: TGTGCCAGCAGTTTATCCGGACAGACAGTCTATTCACCCCTCCACTTT. Protein product: CASSLSGQTVYSPLHF.

V is TRBV5-4 and J is TRBJ2-1, with D unresolved. CDR3 length: 15 amino acids. The V gene lost 0 bases and the J gene lost 0 bases, with 7 bases spanning the gap. Per the germline V gene, CDR1 is SGHNT and CDR2 is YYREEE (reference sequence). CDR3 bases: TGTGCCAGCAGCTTGGGTGGTCACTCCTACAATGAGCAGTTCTTC. Translating gives CASSLGGHSYNEQFF.

The CDR3 is CASSPGAANTEAFF. The CDR3 nucleotides are TGTGCCAGCAGCCCAGGGGCCGCGAACACTGAAGCTTTCTTT. The chain employs TRBV6-4 and TRBJ1-1; a weak D match, TRBD1 (6 bases). Germline CDR1 MRHNA, CDR2 SNTAGT. There are 14 residues in the CDR3. Trimming shortened V by 6 bases and J by 1 base, and 12 bases separated the two germline ends.

The chain links TRBV5-1 to TRBJ2-7, with 8 bases that match TRBD2. Germline CDR1 reads SGHRS; CDR2 reads YFSETQ. CDR3 length: 14 residues. J was trimmed by 3 bases and V by 2 bases; bases with no gene match: 4. The CDR3 region is CASSLGTSLYEQYF. The CDR3, as DNA: TGCGCCAGCAGCTTAGGGACTAGTCTCTACGAGCAGTACTTC.

The J gene is TRBJ2-7, the V gene TRBV7-4; D is undetermined. CDR3 length: 14 residues. Germline V lookup: CDR1 SGHVT, CDR2 SQSDAQ. V lost 5 bases to trimming and J lost 7 bases, with 18 bases between them. CDR3 sequence reads: CASSPTSPLGEQYF. CDR3 in DNA: TGTGCCAGCAGCCCGACGTCCCCATTGGGAGAGCAGTACTTC. Drawing the rest from reference TRBV7-4 and TRBJ2-7, the complete variable domain is GAGVSQSPRYKVAKRGRDVALRCDSISGHVTLYWYRQTLGQGSEVLTYSQSDAQRDKSGRPSGRFSAERPERSVSTLKIQRTEQGDSAVYLCASSPTSPLGEQYFGPGTRLTVT.

The chain is built from TRBV3-1 (or the pseudogene TRBV3-2) and TRBJ2-3; 16 positions agree with TRBD2. This CDR3 contains 20 residues. The V gene end was trimmed by 4 bases and the J gene end by 4 bases; junction bases not matched to a gene: 14. In germline, CDR1 is LGHDT, CDR2 YNNKEL (reference sequence). The CDR3 coding sequence is TGTGCCAGCAGCCCAGACCTACCCGGGACTAGCGGGGGGGACGCAGATACGCAGTATTTT. Its translation: CASSPDLPGTSGGDADTQYF.

The chain has TRBV7-2 and TRBJ2-1; D ambiguous. Trimming cost V 6 bases and J 7 bases, with 10 bases left between them. The V gene's germline CDR1 is SGHTA and CDR2 FQGNSA. The CDR3 runs to 12 residues. The CDR3 DNA is TGTGCCAGCAGACCTACTACTAATGAGCAGTTCTTC. Its protein is CASRPTTNEQFF.

The V and J genes are TRBV7-2 and TRBJ1-2, with 8 bases lining up with TRBD1. Germline assignment: CDR1 SGHTA and CDR2 FQGNSA. The V gene end was trimmed by 1 base and the J gene end by 6 bases; junction bases not matched to a gene: 4. The CDR3 loop spans 14 amino acids. The CDR3 bases are TGTGCCAGCAGCTTAGAGACAGGGGATCATGGCTACACCTTC. Encoded protein: CASSLETGDHGYTF.

This chain links TRBV7-3 with TRBJ1-1; D unclear. This CDR3 is 13 amino acids long. The V end was cut by 5 bases, the J end by 2 bases, with 9 bases between. The germline V gene has CDR1 SGHTA and CDR2 FQGTGA. CDR3 protein: CASSPVLNTEAFF. CDR3 DNA: TGTGCCAGCAGCCCGGTTCTAAACACTGAAGCTTTCTTT.

The V gene is TRBV5-4, the J gene TRBJ1-1, with 7 bases aligning to TRBD1. From germline, CDR1 is SGHNT and CDR2 YYREEE (reference sequence). This CDR3 is built from 15 residues. V lost 1 base, J lost 2 bases, and 5 bases stayed unmatched. CDR3 protein: CASSLSGTANTEAFF. The CDR3 DNA sequence: TGTGCCAGCAGCTTGTCCGGGACAGCCAACACTGAAGCTTTCTTT. The entire variable domain, with the rest obtained from reference TRBV5-4 and TRBJ1-1, is as follows: ETGVTQSPTHLIKTRGQQVTLRCSSQSGHNTVSWYQQALGQGPQFIFQYYREEENGRGNFPPRFSGLQFPNYSSELNVNALELDDSALYLCASSLSGTANTEAFFGQGTRLTVV.

The rearrangement joins TRBV9 to TRBJ1-6; D is unresolved. The germline V and J ends were trimmed by 3 bases and 10 bases, with 17 bases remaining between them. There are 15 residues in the CDR3. Germline CDR1 reads SGDLS; CDR2 reads YYNGEE. The CDR3 is CASSGSNDFGSPLHF. The DNA of the CDR3 is TGTGCCAGCAGCGGGTCAAACGATTTCGGATCACCCCTCCACTTT.

The chain joins TRBV27 to TRBJ2-1, with TRBD2 identical over 10 bases. The CDR3 is made up of 18 amino acids. Unmatched junction bases numbered 16, after V lost 3 bases and J lost 8 bases. The germline gives CDR1 MNHEY, CDR2 SMNVEV (reference sequence). CDR3 nucleotide sequence: TGTGCCAGCAGTTTGTTTACTCAACTAGCGGGATCGGCTGATGAGCAGTTCTTC. Protein: CASSLFTQLAGSADEQFF.

The chain links TRBV19 to TRBJ1-2, with D tentatively TRBD1 (6 bases). CDR3 size: 15 residues. The germline V and J ends were trimmed by 5 bases and 4 bases, with 17 bases remaining between them. Germline values: CDR1 LNHDA, CDR2 SQIVND (reference sequence). CDR3 amino acids: CASSLDPGASYGYTF. For the CDR3, the DNA is TGTGCCAGTAGTTTGGACCCAGGGGCGAGCTATGGCTACACCTTC. The full variable domain, with the rest looked up from reference TRBV19 and TRBJ1-2, is DGGITQSPKYLFRKEGQNVTLSCEQNLNHDAMYWYRQDPGQGLRLIYYSQIVNDFQKGDIAEGYSVSREKKESFPLTVTSAQKNPTAFYLCASSLDPGASYGYTFGSGTRLTVV.

CDR3 protein: CAWSPIGDTEAFF. The CDR3 DNA reads as TGTGCCTGGAGTCCAATAGGTGACACTGAAGCTTTCTTT. The chain recombines TRBV30 with TRBJ1-1; D ambiguous. The CDR3 contains 13 residues. With 2 bases removed from V and 3 bases from J, the gap between germline ends came to 10 bases. Germline V CDR1 and CDR2: GTSNPN, SVGIG (reference sequence).

The chain has TRBV3-1 (or the pseudogene TRBV3-2) and TRBJ1-1; weak D call: TRBD1 (6 bases). V was cut by 4 bases and J by 4 bases, with 22 bases left in between. Per germline, CDR1 LGHDT and CDR2 YNNKEL (reference sequence). This CDR3 spans 17 amino acids. The CDR3 DNA reads TGTGCCAGCAGCCTTCCCTTGGAGGGGGGTTCCGGCACTGAAGCTTTCTTT. Translation gives CASSLPLEGGSGTEAFF.

The chain has TRBV7-9 and TRBJ1-1; D unresolved. The CDR3 has 12 amino acids. Germline assignment: CDR1 SEHNR and CDR2 FQNEAQ (reference sequence). V lost 3 bases, J lost 6 bases, and 8 bases lay in between. The DNA of the CDR3 is TGTGCCAGCAGCTTGGTCCTGGCTGAAGCTTTCTTT. Its translation is CASSLVLAEAFF.

This clone was counted a single time. The chain uses TRBV30 and TRBJ2-3, with 8 bases lining up with TRBD2. CDR1 and CDR2 (germline): GTSNPN, SVGIG (reference sequence). V lost 4 bases and J lost 2; bases outside the gene matches: 11. The CDR3 is 16 amino acids. DNA for the CDR3: TGTGCCTGGACCCCCCCAGCGGGAGCTACCACAGATACGCAGTATTTT. Amino acid sequence: CAWTPPAGATTDTQYF. Full variable domain (remainder filled in from reference TRBV30 and TRBJ2-3): SQTIHQWPATLVQPVGSPLSLECTVEGTSNPNLYWYRQAAGRGLQLLFYSVGIGQISSEVPQNLSASRPQDRQFILSSKKLLLSDSGFYLCAWTPPAGATTDTQYFGPGTRLTVL.

Here the CDR3 DNA reads TGTGCCAGCAGCTCCAGAATGGGGGGTGAGCAGTACGTC. It codes for CASSSRMGGEQYV. The chain combines TRBV7-6 with TRBJ2-7; TRBD2 might be the D (6 bases). Germline V gene data show CDR1 as SGHVS and CDR2 as FNYEAQ. The CDR3 sequence is 13 residues long. The V end was cut by 4 bases, the J end by 7 bases, with 14 bases between.

V gene TRBV3-1 (or the pseudogene TRBV3-2) combines with J gene TRBJ2-7; 8 bases match TRBD2. Germline V gives CDR1 LGHDT, CDR2 YNNKEL (reference sequence). This CDR3 is built from 15 residues. Trimming cost V 2 bases and J 3 bases; bases outside gene matches: 6. Here the CDR3 reads CASSQPGLAGYEQYF. As DNA, the CDR3 is TGTGCCAGCAGCCAACCAGGCCTAGCGGGCTACGAGCAGTACTTC.

This chain uses TRBV11-2 with TRBJ1-5; D is uncertain. CDR3 length equals 17 residues. CDR1 is SGHAT and CDR2 is FQNNGV in the germline V gene. Trimming took 4 bases from V and 5 from J, leaving 21 bases between them. The CDR3: CASSSLVGKGLYQPQHF. Written as DNA, the CDR3 is TGTGCCAGCAGCTCGTTAGTGGGGAAAGGTCTCTATCAGCCCCAGCATTTT.

The rearrangement joins TRBV6-5 to TRBJ1-1; 9 nucleotides line up with TRBD1. Trimming at V came to 0 bases and at J to 3 bases, leaving 2 bases not matched to a gene. The length of the CDR3 is 15 residues. Germline lookup yields CDR1 MNHEY and CDR2 SVGAGI. The CDR3 region is CASSYSNRGHTEAFF. The DNA for the CDR3 is TGTGCCAGCAGTTACTCGAACAGGGGGCACACTGAAGCTTTCTTT.

The chain recombines TRBV4-3 with TRBJ2-1; unclear D gene. Germline V CDR1 and CDR2: LGHNA, YSLEER. V was trimmed by 4 bases and J by 5 bases, leaving 9 bases between them. The CDR3 has 13 residues. The CDR3: CASSPRDNNEQFF. The CDR3 bases are TGCGCCAGCAGCCCCCGAGATAACAATGAGCAGTTCTTC.

The chain's CDR3 is CASSALDGRAGGEKLFF. In DNA form, the CDR3 reads TGTGCCAGCAGTGCCCTAGATGGGCGGGCAGGGGGTGAAAAACTGTTTTTT. This rearrangement joins TRBV25-1 to TRBJ1-4, with 7 bases matching TRBD1. J lost 7 bases, V lost 4 bases, and 15 bases had no gene match. CDR1 is MGHDK and CDR2 is SYGVNS in the germline V gene. This CDR3 contains 17 residues.

The CDR3 here is CASSASLTSSGSSYNEQFF. The CDR3 DNA sequence: TGTGCCAGCAGCGCCTCCCTAACTTCTAGCGGGAGCTCCTACAATGAGCAGTTCTTC. The chain has TRBV9 and TRBJ2-1; 10 nucleotides agree with TRBD2. Trimming cost V 3 bases and J 0 bases; bases outside gene matches: 12. The CDR3 loop spans 19 amino acids. Germline V gene data show CDR1 as SGDLS and CDR2 as YYNGEE.